Listed below are T cell receptor beta chains from one sample, sequenced in a study of Graves' ophthalmopathy and Graves' hyperthyroidism. TCRdb fed the multiplex PCR reads into MiXCR, producing one record per CDR3 protein. The table records about 600,000 distinct CDR3 sequences, about 35% of them present only once. Sequenced: peripheral blood or thyroid tissue (not recorded which). All receptors derive from an adult man with Graves' hyperthyroidism. Both conserved end residues are part of each CDR3. D genes are given only for firm matches. Clone size is not always given. Where it is, it says once, few, many or a class for expanded clones.

J: TRBJ2-5
size: NA
D: NA
V: TRBV29-1
CDR3: CSVVQGETQYF
DNA: TGCAGCGTTGTACAGGGTGAGACCCAGTACTTC

J: TRBJ2-7
size: few
D: TRBD2
V: TRBV7-2
CDR3: CASSLDLGTSGVYEQYF
DNA: TGTGCCAGCAGCTTAGATCTCGGGACTAGCGGAGTCTACGAGCAGTACTTC

J: TRBJ1-6
size: many
D: NA
V: TRBV11-2
CDR3: CASSLGVMDSPLHF
DNA: TGTGCCAGCAGCTTAGGGGTTATGGATTCACCCCTCCACTTT

J: TRBJ2-3
size: few
D: TRBD1
V: TRBV29-1
CDR3: CSVSEGAFLGTDTQYF
DNA: TGCAGCGTCAGTGAGGGGGCTTTTCTAGGCACAGATACGCAGTATTTT

J: TRBJ2-2
size: many
D: NA
V: TRBV7-2
CDR3: CASSFDRRSGELFF
DNA: TGTGCCAGCAGCTTTGACAGGAGGTCCGGGGAGCTGTTTTTT

J: TRBJ2-1
size: NA
D: TRBD1
V: TRBV24-1
CDR3: CATSVEGASYNEQFF
DNA: TGTGCCACCAGTGTTGAGGGGGCTTCCTACAATGAGCAGTTCTTC

J: TRBJ1-2
size: few
D: NA
V: TRBV5-1
CDR3: CASSETPDHGYTF
DNA: TGCGCCAGCAGCGAGACACCAGACCATGGCTACACCTTC

J: TRBJ2-5
size: once
D: NA
V: TRBV14
CDR3: CASSQSVGIEETQYF
DNA: TGTGCCAGCAGCCAAAGTGTAGGGATCGAAGAGACCCAGTACTTC

J: TRBJ1-5
size: NA
D: NA
V: TRBV9
CDR3: CASSVQERLQHF
DNA: TGTGCCAGCAGCGTTCAGGAAAGGCTCCAGCATTTT

J: TRBJ2-5
size: NA
D: TRBD2
V: TRBV10-3
CDR3: CAISRLAVQETQYF
DNA: TGTGCCATCAGCCGACTAGCGGTCCAAGAGACCCAGTACTTC

J: TRBJ1-5
size: many
D: NA
V: TRBV24-1
CDR3: CATSERGGNQPQHF
DNA: TGTGCCACCAGTGAACGAGGGGGCAATCAGCCCCAGCATTTT

J: TRBJ2-6
size: few
D: NA
V: TRBV30
CDR3: CAWGTGSGANVLTF
DNA: TGTGCCTGGGGCACAGGGTCCGGGGCCAACGTCCTGACTTTC

J: TRBJ1-2
size: many
D: NA
V: TRBV13
CDR3: CASSLDLTANYGYTF
DNA: TGTGCCAGCAGCTTAGACTTGACAGCTAACTATGGCTACACCTTC

J: TRBJ2-7
size: NA
D: TRBD1
V: TRBV30
CDR3: CAWDPTGTGVGEQYF
DNA: TGTGCCTGGGATCCGACCGGGACAGGGGTAGGGGAGCAGTACTTC

J: TRBJ2-7
size: many
D: TRBD2
V: TRBV5-1
CDR3: CASSLELAGGIDEQYF
DNA: TGCGCCAGCAGCTTGGAACTAGCGGGGGGGATCGACGAGCAGTACTTC

J: TRBJ1-1
size: many
D: NA
V: TRBV13
CDR3: CASSSRLLLNTEAFF
DNA: TGTGCCAGCAGCTCCCGACTGCTATTGAACACTGAAGCTTTCTTT

J: TRBJ1-2
size: NA
D: TRBD1
V: TRBV29-1
CDR3: CSSTDRGDGYTF
DNA: TGCAGCAGCACTGACAGGGGAGATGGCTACACCTTC

J: TRBJ1-6
size: many
D: NA
V: TRBV10-2
CDR3: CASKGRASPLHF
DNA: TGCGCCAGCAAGGGGAGGGCTTCACCCCTCCACTTT

J: TRBJ2-3
size: NA
D: NA
V: TRBV10-3
CDR3: CATRTGLLTDTQYF
DNA: TGTGCCACCCGTACGGGGTTACTGACAGATACGCAGTATTTT

J: TRBJ1-1
size: many
D: NA
V: TRBV29-1
CDR3: CSVLQGVNTEAFF
DNA: TGCAGCGTTCTACAGGGAGTAAACACTGAAGCTTTCTTT

J: TRBJ1-2
size: NA
D: TRBD1
V: TRBV2
CDR3: CASSRSGGNDGYTF
DNA: TGTGCCAGCAGCCGATCAGGGGGCAACGATGGCTACACCTTC

J: TRBJ2-2
size: few
D: NA
V: TRBV28
CDR3: CASEQVYTGELFF
DNA: TGTGCCAGCGAACAGGTTTACACCGGGGAGCTGTTTTTT

J: TRBJ1-2
size: few
D: NA
V: TRBV28
CDR3: CASSWADLRGYTF
DNA: TGTGCCAGCAGTTGGGCGGATCTTCGGGGCTACACCTTC

J: TRBJ1-4
size: NA
D: NA
V: TRBV27
CDR3: CASSFVATNEKLFF
DNA: TGTGCCAGCAGTTTTGTTGCAACTAATGAAAAACTGTTTTTT

J: TRBJ1-2
size: NA
D: TRBD1
V: TRBV2
CDR3: CASSSPRQGDNYGYTF
DNA: TGTGCCAGCAGCAGTCCGCGACAGGGGGATAACTATGGCTACACCTTC

J: TRBJ1-1
size: many
D: NA
V: TRBV5-1
CDR3: CASSLSQLNTEAFF
DNA: TGCGCCAGCAGCTTGTCGCAACTGAACACTGAAGCTTTCTTT

J: TRBJ1-1
size: NA
D: TRBD1
V: TRBV24-1
CDR3: CATSGGQGSTEAFF
DNA: TGTGCCACCAGTGGGGGACAGGGGAGTACTGAAGCTTTCTTT

J: TRBJ1-4
size: many
D: NA
V: TRBV29-1
CDR3: CSVDAVGGAAEKLFF
DNA: TGCAGCGTTGATGCGGTCGGAGGGGCGGCGGAAAAACTGTTTTTT

J: TRBJ1-4
size: many
D: TRBD1
V: TRBV12-3/TRBV12-4
CDR3: CASRIGQGVNEKLFF
DNA: TGTGCCAGCAGGATAGGACAGGGGGTAAATGAAAAACTGTTTTTT

J: TRBJ1-6
size: NA
D: NA
V: TRBV7-9
CDR3: CASLLFPLHF
DNA: TGTGCCAGCCTCCTCTTCCCCCTCCACTTT

J: TRBJ1-4
size: few
D: NA
V: TRBV7-8
CDR3: CASSPSAGSSTNEKLFF
DNA: TGTGCCAGCAGCCCATCGGCGGGAAGCTCAACTAATGAAAAACTGTTTTTT

J: TRBJ1-5
size: NA
D: NA
V: TRBV2
CDR3: CASSLRDLGEQPQHF
DNA: TGTGCCAGCAGTTTAAGGGATTTAGGGGAGCAGCCCCAGCATTTT

J: TRBJ2-5
size: many
D: TRBD1
V: TRBV13
CDR3: CASSSTGQETQYF
DNA: TGTGCCAGCAGCTCGACAGGGCAAGAGACCCAGTACTTC

J: TRBJ2-1
size: NA
D: NA
V: TRBV30
CDR3: CAWRGRGNEQFF
DNA: TGTGCCTGGAGGGGCCGGGGAAATGAGCAGTTCTTC

J: TRBJ1-2
size: many
D: NA
V: TRBV2
CDR3: CASRWTQNHYGYTF
DNA: TGTGCCAGCAGATGGACCCAAAATCACTATGGCTACACCTTC

J: TRBJ1-3
size: NA
D: NA
V: TRBV7-6
CDR3: CASSLGQLRSGNTIYF
DNA: TGTGCCAGCAGCCTCGGACAGCTACGCTCTGGAAACACCATATATTTT

J: TRBJ2-5
size: NA
D: NA
V: TRBV7-8
CDR3: CASSAWGLGETQYF
DNA: TGTGCCAGCAGCGCCTGGGGGCTGGGGGAGACCCAGTACTTC

J: TRBJ1-4
size: NA
D: TRBD1
V: TRBV2
CDR3: CASRQRDRADTEKLFF
DNA: TGTGCCAGCAGACAACGAGACAGGGCAGACACTGAAAAACTGTTTTTT

J: TRBJ2-7
size: NA
D: TRBD1
V: TRBV4-1
CDR3: CASSQASDRISYEQYF
DNA: TGCGCCAGCAGCCAAGCCTCGGACAGGATTTCCTACGAGCAGTACTTC

J: TRBJ1-5
size: many
D: NA
V: TRBV2
CDR3: CASSATFYSNQPQHF
DNA: TGTGCCAGCAGTGCAACATTTTATAGCAATCAGCCCCAGCATTTT

J: TRBJ2-5
size: many
D: NA
V: TRBV5-1
CDR3: CASSSDNTETQYF
DNA: TGCGCCAGCAGCTCGGACAACACAGAGACCCAGTACTTC

J: TRBJ2-7
size: many
D: NA
V: TRBV5-8
CDR3: CASSVTGFDEQYF
DNA: TGTGCCAGCAGCGTAACAGGGTTCGATGAGCAGTACTTC

J: TRBJ2-7
size: many
D: TRBD2
V: TRBV6-5
CDR3: CASSYSLSLAGYEQYF
DNA: TGTGCCAGCAGTTACTCACTTAGCCTAGCGGGGTACGAGCAGTACTTC

J: TRBJ1-3
size: NA
D: NA
V: TRBV19
CDR3: CASSITGGRLGNTIYF
DNA: TGTGCCAGTAGTATAACGGGGGGGCGGCTTGGAAACACCATATATTTT

J: TRBJ2-7
size: NA
D: TRBD1
V: TRBV7-9
CDR3: CASRLTGGYEQYF
DNA: TGTGCCAGCAGGCTGACAGGGGGTTACGAGCAGTACTTC

J: TRBJ2-7
size: once
D: NA
V: TRBV7-8
CDR3: CASSTRVVGSYEQYF
DNA: TGTGCCAGCTCAACGCGTGTAGTGGGTTCCTACGAGCAGTACTTC

J: TRBJ1-2
size: many
D: TRBD1
V: TRBV24-1
CDR3: CATSDRTGKKVGYTF
DNA: TGTGCCACCAGTGACCGGACAGGGAAGAAGGTTGGCTACACCTTC

J: TRBJ2-5
size: few
D: NA
V: TRBV25-1
CDR3: CASSEFWGGAQQETQYF
DNA: TGTGCCAGCAGTGAATTCTGGGGCGGGGCTCAACAAGAGACCCAGTACTTC

J: TRBJ1-3
size: many
D: NA
V: TRBV7-8
CDR3: CASSLVFGRSSGNTIYF
DNA: TGTGCCAGCAGCTTAGTGTTTGGCCGATCCTCTGGAAACACCATATATTTT